This record concerns one TCR beta chain sequence. One junction end does not reproduce the germline sequence, and a read error may be involved. Next came a second PCR, run for roughly 6 to 11 cycles, which used a sample-barcoded 5' primer along with a J-beta primer mix. TCRdb processed the 5' RACE reads anew with MiXCR; each CDR3 protein has one entry. The sample comprises about 800,000 distinct CDR3 sequences, roughly 25% of which are singletons, and more than 3% rests with the top ten. The entry originates in a study of blood T cells in healthy people across ages. The data also belong to a second study, concerning T cells of mothers and their children.

The TCR originated in a boy aged 5-17 years in good health. The specimen sequenced was blood.

The CDR3 nucleotides are TGCAGCGCTAGAGGGGCCACAGGGCTCCCCTACGAGCAGTACTTC. Protein product: CSARGATGLPYEQYF. The chain uses TRBV20-1 and TRBJ2-7; D is perhaps TRBD1 (6 bases). The CDR3 is 15 amino acids. CDR1 DFQATT and CDR2 SNEGSKA come from the germline V gene (reference sequence).